The 23 T cell receptor beta chains given below trace back to one sample, sequenced in a study of cytomegalovirus exposure and HLA in healthy donors. The PCR ran on 60 Vbeta and 13 Jbeta primers. Clones were read by immunoSEQ multiplex PCR, and TCRdb kept only the in-frame ones, dropping some. The data hold about 150,000 clones, with more than 60% observed a single time. The sample comprised PBMCs. The origin of the receptors is a male donor in good health and CMV-seronegative.

J is TRBJ2-7 and V is TRBV2; D call uncertain. V was pared by 1 base and J by 2 bases, with 12 bases between. The germline CDR1 and CDR2 sequences are SNHLY and FYNNEI. CDR3 length equals 15 residues. CDR3 sequence (DNA): TGTGCCAGCAGTGAAGAGAGTAGTTTTCCCTACGAGCAGTACTTC. Protein sequence: CASSEESSFPYEQYF.

CDR3 residues: CASSSTIEGRELFF. The CDR3 nucleotides read TGTGCCAGCAGTTCTACGATAGAGGGTCGGGAGCTGTTTTTT. The chain employs TRBV6-1 and TRBJ2-2, with a weak D call TRBD2 (5 bases). Germline lookup yields CDR1 MNHNS and CDR2 SASEGT. The germline V and J ends were trimmed by 5 bases and 9 bases, with 16 bases remaining between them. The CDR3 totals 14 residues.

This clone was seen only a few times. This chain links TRBV4-3 with TRBJ2-1; a possible D gene is TRBD2 (6 bases). CDR3 size: 16 residues. Germline V gives CDR1 LGHNA, CDR2 YSLEER. V lost 1 base to trimming and J lost 2 bases, with 12 bases between them. The CDR3 coding sequence is TGCGCCAGCAGCCAAGTGTGGGGGGAGACCTACAATGAGCAGTTCTTC. Protein product: CASSQVWGETYNEQFF.

The V and J genes are TRBV15 and TRBJ2-7; TRBD1 matches 8 bases. Losses at the gene ends were 5 bases for V and 1 base for J; bases not matched to a gene: 4. The CDR3 is made up of 14 amino acids. Germline CDR1 reads LNHNV; CDR2 reads YYDKDF (reference sequence). The CDR3 spells CATSQGAYSYEQYF. CDR3 sequence (DNA): TGTGCCACCAGCCAGGGGGCTTATTCCTACGAGCAGTACTTC. The full variable domain, in which reference TRBV15 and TRBJ2-7 provide the parts outside the CDR3, is DAMVIQNPRYQVTQFGKPVTLSCSQTLNHNVMYWYQQKSSQAPKLLFHYYDKDFNNEADTPDNFQSRRPNTSFCFLDIRSPGLGDTAMYLCATSQGAYSYEQYFGPGTRLTVT.

Only one count was recorded for this clone. This chain joins TRBV5-1 and TRBJ2-1, with 8 nucleotides matching TRBD2. CDR3 length: 16 residues. Germline loops: CDR1 SGHRS, CDR2 YFSETQ. After removal of 3 bases from V and 10 bases from J, the junction contained 15 bases not matched to a gene. The CDR3 reads CASSSFAGGPGREQFF. DNA of the CDR3: TGCGCCAGCAGCTCCTTCGCGGGGGGACCGGGGAGGGAGCAGTTCTTC.

The V gene is TRBV10-3, the J gene TRBJ2-6; no clear D gene. The V gene's germline CDR1 is ENHRY and CDR2 SYGVKD. The CDR3 totals 17 residues. Trimming took off 3 bases at V and 2 bases at J, with 14 bases between the two ends. CDR3 amino acids: CAISDYTAYAGANVLTF. The CDR3 DNA reads as TGTGCCATCAGTGATTACACAGCTTACGCTGGGGCCAACGTCCTGACTTTC.

The V call is TRBV9, the J call TRBJ1-1; possibly TRBD1 for D (5 bases). Deletions cut 1 base from V and 7 bases from J, with 17 bases between. Germline loops: CDR1 SGDLS, CDR2 YYNGEE. This CDR3 spans 15 amino acids. CDR3 sequence reads: CASSVSRAQTHEAFF. The CDR3 coding sequence is TGTGCCAGCAGCGTATCCAGGGCGCAAACCCATGAAGCTTTCTTT. Supplemented by reference TRBV9 and TRBJ1-1, the full variable domain reads DSGVTQTPKHLITATGQRVTLRCSPRSGDLSVYWYQQSLDQGLQFLIQYYNGEERAKGNILERFSAQQFPDLHSELNLSSLELGDSALYFCASSVSRAQTHEAFFGQGTRLTVV.

V usage is TRBV13 and J usage is TRBJ2-1; 12 bases are shared with TRBD2. Germline loops: CDR1 PRHDT, CDR2 FYEKMQ (reference sequence). Trimming cost V 6 bases and J 0 bases; bases outside gene matches: 6. The CDR3 covers 17 residues. CDR3 amino acids: CASSLTSGGSSYNEQFF. The DNA for the CDR3 is TGTGCCAGCAGTTTGACTAGCGGGGGATCCTCCTACAATGAGCAGTTCTTC.

The chain links TRBV5-1 to TRBJ1-1; 8 nucleotides match TRBD1. The J segment lost 1 base and the V segment lost 0 bases, leaving 2 bases of the junction unmatched. The germline V gene encodes CDR1 SGHRS and CDR2 YFSETQ. There are 15 residues in the CDR3. The CDR3 nucleotides read TGCGCCAGCAGCTTGGACGGACAGGGGAACACTGAAGCTTTCTTT. It specifies CASSLDGQGNTEAFF.

The gene calls are TRBV11-3 and TRBJ1-5; tentative D call: TRBD1 (6 bases). Germline-derived CDR1 and CDR2 are SGHNT and YENEEA. This CDR3 comprises 14 residues. V lost 4 bases and J lost 9, with 16 bases in between. For the CDR3, the DNA is TGTGCCAGCAGCTCAAAGGACAGACCTACGCCCCAGCATTTT. This translates into CASSSKDRPTPQHF.

The rearrangement joins TRBV21-1 to TRBJ1-2; the table assigns TRBD1, which was not confirmed against the DNA. TRBV21-1 counts as a pseudogene. The CDR3 is 14 residues long. As DNA, the CDR3 is TGTGCCAGCAGCAAAAGTAGGGGAAATTGTGGCTACACCTTC. It yields the protein CASSKSRGNCGYTF.

V usage is TRBV7-9 and J usage is TRBJ2-1, with 8 positions matching TRBD1. Trimming at V came to 3 bases and at J to 8 bases, leaving 6 bases not matched to a gene. Germline CDR1 reads SEHNR; CDR2 reads FQNEAQ (reference sequence). The CDR3 consists of 14 residues. The CDR3 protein is CASSFQGAGDEQFF. CDR3 bases: TGTGCCAGCAGCTTCCAGGGGGCGGGCGATGAGCAGTTCTTC.

The gene calls are TRBV4-1 and TRBJ1-6; possibly TRBD1 for D (5 bases). This CDR3 spans 16 amino acids. V lost 0 bases and J lost 9, with 15 bases in between. Germline CDR1 is MGHRA and CDR2 is YSYEKL. The DNA for the CDR3 is TGCGCCAGCAGCCAAGAAGGCGGCAGGGCTGGTTCACCCCTCCACTTT. It translates to CASSQEGGRAGSPLHF.

The chain is built from TRBV14 and TRBJ2-5; weak D call: TRBD1 (6 bases). Trimming pared 3 bases from V and 1 base from J, leaving 12 bases between. Germline V gives CDR1 SGHDN, CDR2 FVKESK. CDR3 length: 15 amino acids. The CDR3: CASSQGTFPQETQYF. As DNA, the CDR3 is TGTGCCAGCAGCCAGGGGACATTTCCCCAAGAGACCCAGTACTTC.

CDR3 nucleotide sequence: TGTGCCAGTGGGGTCCGGGACAGGGAAGACCAGCCCCAGCATTTT. This codes for CASGVRDREDQPQHF. This chain links TRBV19 with TRBJ1-5; 9 positions match TRBD1. This CDR3 has 15 amino acids. V lost 8 bases, J lost 7 bases, and 12 bases stayed unmatched. Germline CDR1 is LNHDA and CDR2 is SQIVND (reference sequence).

This clone was counted a few times. The chain is built from TRBV6-6 and TRBJ2-2; D may be TRBD2 (5 bases). Per germline, CDR1 MNHNY and CDR2 SVGAGI (reference sequence). The V gene lost 7 bases and the J gene lost 4 bases, with 16 bases spanning the gap. CDR3 length: 15 residues. CDR3: CASTPRARGTGELFF. CDR3 coding DNA: TGTGCCAGCACCCCCAGAGCACGGGGCACCGGGGAGCTGTTTTTT.

Notes on this clone: Compared with germline, one end of the junction differs, possibly owing to a read error. V usage is TRBV7-9 and J usage is TRBJ1-2; 9 bases line up with TRBD1. Germline V lookup: CDR1 SEHNR, CDR2 FQNEAQ (reference sequence). The CDR3 totals 13 residues. This chain's CDR3 is CASSLVGTGFLSF. CDR3 DNA: TGTGCCAGCAGCTTAGTCGGGACAGGGTTCCTTTCCTTC.

This CDR3 reads CSVGRDTPGYTF. CDR3 sequence (DNA): TGCAGCGTTGGCCGGGACACCCCAGGCTACACCTTC. This chain uses TRBV29-1 with TRBJ1-2; possible D gene TRBD1, 6 bases. V lost 4 bases and J 8 bases, leaving 14 bases between the germline ends. CDR1 is SQVTM, CDR2 ANQGSEA, per germline. This CDR3 is 12 amino acids long.

This clone was detected a few times. V is TRBV19 and J is TRBJ2-3, with 8 bases that match TRBD2. This CDR3 spans 15 amino acids. Germline V gives CDR1 LNHDA, CDR2 SQIVND (reference sequence). V shed 5 bases, J shed 1 base, and the junction held 5 bases outside the gene matches. The DNA for the CDR3 is TGTGCCAGTAGTCCTCGGGGGGGGCGCACAGATACGCAGTATTTT. Translating gives CASSPRGGRTDTQYF.

This chain links TRBV19 with TRBJ1-5, with 10 bases identical to TRBD1. This CDR3 contains 15 residues. Germline lookup yields CDR1 LNHDA and CDR2 SQIVND (reference sequence). V lost 7 bases to trimming and J lost 5 bases; unmatched junction nucleotides: 8. The CDR3 is CASTGQGLEDQPQHF. The CDR3 DNA sequence: TGTGCCAGTACGGGACAGGGGTTGGAAGATCAGCCCCAGCATTTT.

This clone was recorded a few times. The rearrangement links TRBV18 to TRBJ2-4; a weak D match, TRBD1 (6 bases). The CDR3 length is 16 residues. Deletions cut 5 bases from V and 0 bases from J, with 14 bases between. Germline assignment: CDR1 KGHSH and CDR2 LQKENI. CDR3 sequence: CASSYYREGAKNIQYF. CDR3 DNA: TGTGCCAGCTCATATTACAGGGAAGGAGCCAAAAACATTCAGTACTTC.

This chain joins TRBV5-5 and TRBJ2-7; 7 nucleotides agree with TRBD2. Germline V gives CDR1 SGHKS, CDR2 YYEKEE (reference sequence). The CDR3 has 16 residues. The V and J ends lost 2 bases and 0 bases, in that order; junction bases with no gene match: 8. DNA for the CDR3: TGTGCCAGCAGCTTTCGGGGGGTCATAGGCTCCTACGAGCAGTACTTC. This translates into CASSFRGVIGSYEQYF.

The rearrangement links TRBV7-9 to TRBJ2-1; maybe TRBD1 (7 bases). V dropped 1 base and J dropped 9 bases, with 13 bases sitting between them. The CDR3 covers 14 residues. Germline V gene lookup returns CDR1 SEHNR and CDR2 FQNEAQ (reference sequence). CDR3 region: CASSLGRQGGEQFF. The CDR3 DNA sequence: TGTGCCAGCAGCTTAGGGAGACAGGGAGGTGAGCAGTTCTTC.